The sequence of this TCR beta chain was determined in a study of memory CD4+ T cells and cytomegalovirus serostatus. Study-wide results and limits: Suggested: most of the CMV-linked TCR signature lies in CD4+ memory cells.

Germline loops: CDR1 MNHNS, CDR2 SASEGT. The CDR3 length is 14 residues. V dropped 6 bases and J dropped 4 bases, with 13 bases sitting between them. The sort gate was single viable CD3+CD4+CD8-CD45RO+ cells for memory CD4+ T cells. As concerns this clone: Antigen: not known.

Profiled with immunoSEQ multiplex PCR; TCRdb holds only in-frame clones, not every one. Seen here are approximately 47,000 clones, approximately 78% observed once, and the top ten hold more than 0.9%. The clonotype originates from an adult in good health and CMV-seronegative. The sequenced material came from memory CD4+ T cells from blood. V usage is TRBV6-1 and J usage is TRBJ1-5; no definite D call. CDR3 sequence reads: CASSLFALNQPQHF. In DNA form, the CDR3 reads TGTGCCAGCAGCCTATTTGCCCTTAATCAGCCCCAGCATTTT.